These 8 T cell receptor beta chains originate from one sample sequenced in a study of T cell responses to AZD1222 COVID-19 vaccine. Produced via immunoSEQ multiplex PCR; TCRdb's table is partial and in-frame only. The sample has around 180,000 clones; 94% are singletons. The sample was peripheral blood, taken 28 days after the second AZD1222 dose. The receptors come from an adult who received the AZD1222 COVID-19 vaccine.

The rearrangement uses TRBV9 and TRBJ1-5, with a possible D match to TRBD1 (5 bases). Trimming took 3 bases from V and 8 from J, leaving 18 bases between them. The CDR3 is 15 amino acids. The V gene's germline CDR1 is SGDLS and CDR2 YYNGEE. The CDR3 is CASSGGRYQGEPQHF. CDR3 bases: TGTGCCAGCAGCGGCGGCAGATACCAGGGTGAGCCCCAGCATTTT.

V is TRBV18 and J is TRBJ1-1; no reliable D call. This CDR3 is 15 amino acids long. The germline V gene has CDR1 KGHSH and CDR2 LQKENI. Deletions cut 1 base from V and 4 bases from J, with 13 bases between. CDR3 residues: CASSPRPVGSTEAFF. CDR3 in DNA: TGTGCCAGCTCACCACGGCCGGTAGGGTCCACTGAAGCTTTCTTT.

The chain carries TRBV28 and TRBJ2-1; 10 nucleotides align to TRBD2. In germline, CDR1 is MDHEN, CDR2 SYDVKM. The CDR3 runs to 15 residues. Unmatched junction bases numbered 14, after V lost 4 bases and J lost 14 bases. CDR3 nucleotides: TGTGCCAGCAGTTCCCCCCATCTAGCGGGAGTTTTAGAGTTCTTC. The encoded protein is CASSSPHLAGVLEFF. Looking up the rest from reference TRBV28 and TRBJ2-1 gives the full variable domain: DVKVTQSSRYLVKRTGEKVFLECVQDMDHENMFWYRQDPGLGLRLIYFSYDVKMKEKGDIPEGYSVSREKKERFSLILESASTNQTSMYLCASSSPHLAGVLEFFGPGTRLTVL.

CDR3 sequence (DNA): TGTGCCAGCAGTTACGGGACTCGGGCTTTCTTT. Its protein is CASSYGTRAFF. V gene TRBV6-2 or TRBV6-3 combines with J gene TRBJ1-1; D may be TRBD1 (5 bases). The CDR3 covers 11 residues. Trimming removed 2 bases at V and 11 bases at J, with 9 bases between. Germline V lookup: CDR1 MNHEY, CDR2 SVGEGT.

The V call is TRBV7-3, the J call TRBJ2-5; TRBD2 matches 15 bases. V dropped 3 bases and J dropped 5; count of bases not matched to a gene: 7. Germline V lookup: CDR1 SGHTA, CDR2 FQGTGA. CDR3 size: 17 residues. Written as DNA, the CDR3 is TGTGCCAGCAGCTTCCTAGGACTAGCGGGGGGGCCTGAGACCCAGTACTTC. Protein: CASSFLGLAGGPETQYF.

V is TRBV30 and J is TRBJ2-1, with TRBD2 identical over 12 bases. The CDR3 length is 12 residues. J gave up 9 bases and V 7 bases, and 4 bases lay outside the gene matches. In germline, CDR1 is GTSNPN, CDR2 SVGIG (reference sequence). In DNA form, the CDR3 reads TGTGCCTCCGAGACTAGCGGGGGTGAGCAGTTCTTC. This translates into CASETSGGEQFF.

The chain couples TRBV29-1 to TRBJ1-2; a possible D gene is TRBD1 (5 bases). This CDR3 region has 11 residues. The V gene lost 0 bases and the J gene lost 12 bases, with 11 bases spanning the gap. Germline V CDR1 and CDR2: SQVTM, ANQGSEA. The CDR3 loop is CSVEDRGRDTF. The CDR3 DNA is TGCAGCGTTGAAGACCGGGGACGGGACACCTTC.

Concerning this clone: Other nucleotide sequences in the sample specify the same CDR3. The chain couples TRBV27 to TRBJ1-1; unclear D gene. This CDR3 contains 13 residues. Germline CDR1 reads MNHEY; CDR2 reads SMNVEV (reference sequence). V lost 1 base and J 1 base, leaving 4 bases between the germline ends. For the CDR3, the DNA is TGTGCCAGCAGTTTATACAGGAACACTGAAGCTTTCTTT. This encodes CASSLYRNTEAFF.